These 15 T cell receptor beta chains were all obtained from the same sample, sequenced in a study of T cells in Graves' hyperthyroidism and ophthalmopathy (dated by TCRdb to about 2019). The library was produced with multiplex PCR. Sequencing was performed on an Illumina HiSeq 2000. TCR beta CDR3 regions were amplified from RNA transcripts. A first-round RT-PCR of the TCR CDR3 used the HTBI primer set with the Qiagen OneStep RT-PCR kit. TCRdb trimmed the raw reads at Q25, called clones with MiXCR and kept productive beta chains. All rows with the same CDR3 protein become a single entry with the most common DNA and genes. This sample comprises about 620,000 distinct CDR3 sequences, around 15% of them detected only once. The ten largest account for over 3.5% of the sample. Sequenced: blood. The receptors shown here come from a woman younger than 45 with Graves' hyperthyroidism.

This clonotype came up many times. This sequence joins TRBV5-1 and TRBJ1-5; D unclear. Trimming removed 0 bases at V and 6 bases at J, with 7 bases between. Germline V CDR1 and CDR2: SGHRS, YFSETQ. The CDR3 sequence is 13 residues long. The CDR3 sequence: CASSLDSRQPQHF. The CDR3 DNA reads TGCGCCAGCAGCTTGGATAGCCGTCAGCCCCAGCATTTT.

The rearrangement links TRBV18 to TRBJ1-6; D may be TRBD1 (6 bases). The germline CDR1 and CDR2 sequences are KGHSH and LQKENI. This CDR3 has 15 residues. Trimming pared 0 bases from V and 14 bases from J, leaving 17 bases between. The CDR3: CASSPPNLGGLALHF. The DNA of the CDR3 is TGTGCCAGCTCACCACCGAATCTAGGGGGATTGGCCCTCCACTTT.

In its sample, this clonotype was seen a few times. V usage is TRBV5-6 and J usage is TRBJ2-3; 8 bases fit TRBD1. Germline V gene sequence: CDR1 SGHDT, CDR2 YYEEEE. The length of the CDR3 is 16 residues. Trimming took 3 bases from V and 3 from J; bases not matched to a gene: 9. CDR3 amino acids: CASSSQGAWFTDTQYF. DNA for the CDR3: TGTGCCAGCAGCTCGCAGGGGGCATGGTTTACAGATACGCAGTATTTT.

This clonotype was seen many times. The CDR3 reads CASSRTRTGGRGRGETQYF. The CDR3 DNA reads TGTGCCAGCAGTCGAACCCGGACAGGGGGGAGGGGGCGTGGAGAGACCCAGTACTTC. This rearrangement joins TRBV6-1 to TRBJ2-5; TRBD1 aligns across 10 bases. The CDR3 sequence is 19 residues long. Germline V gene lookup returns CDR1 MNHNS and CDR2 SASEGT. With 5 bases clipped from V and 4 bases from J, the junction kept 19 bases outside the gene matches.

About this clonotype: Being one base from a much bigger clone, this may be a read error. The V gene is TRBV6-5, the J gene TRBJ2-7; 7 bases are a match to TRBD1. The J call may be wrong; the DNA end is better matched by TRBJ2-1. The CDR3 extends over 13 amino acids. Germline V CDR1 and CDR2: MNHEY, SVGAGI. CDR3 DNA sequence: TGTGCCAGCAGTTACGACAGGGCCTACGAGCAGTTCTTC. Translated, it gives CASSYDRAYEQFF.

In this sample, this clonotype turned up many times. The rearrangement links TRBV6-2 or TRBV6-3 to TRBJ2-1; D tentatively fits TRBD1 or TRBD2 (6 bases each). Germline CDR1 MNHEY, CDR2 SVGEGT. This CDR3 comprises 12 residues. V was cut by 4 bases and J by 8 bases, with 9 bases left in between. The DNA of the CDR3 is TGTGCCAGCAGTTTGGAGGGGGATGAGCAGTTCTTC. Amino acids: CASSLEGDEQFF.

V usage is TRBV7-2 and J usage is TRBJ2-7; D assignment may be TRBD1 or TRBD2 (6 bases each). V dropped 10 bases and J dropped 6 bases, with 22 bases sitting between them. CDR3 size: 14 residues. Germline assignment: CDR1 SGHTA and CDR2 FQGNSA. CDR3: CATSMGGDGGEQYF. The CDR3 DNA reads as TGTGCCACCTCTATGGGGGGCGACGGCGGCGAGCAGTACTTC.

This clonotype appeared many times. The J gene is TRBJ1-1, the V gene TRBV2; 8 nucleotides match TRBD1. The CDR3 is 13 residues long. CDR1 SNHLY and CDR2 FYNNEI come from the germline V gene. V gave up 4 bases and J gave up 12 bases; unmatched junction bases: 10. The CDR3 spells CASSVVTGVEPFF. Written as DNA, the CDR3 is TGTGCCAGCAGTGTGGTGACAGGGGTCGAACCTTTCTTT.

V and J are TRBV5-1 and TRBJ2-5, with 7 nucleotides matching TRBD1. The germline V gene has CDR1 SGHRS and CDR2 YFSETQ. The CDR3 covers 13 residues. J lost 7 bases, V lost 3 bases, and 6 bases had no gene match. CDR3: CASSSGQVGTQYF. The CDR3 region has the DNA TGCGCCAGCAGCTCAGGACAGGTCGGGACCCAGTACTTC. The variable domain in full, completed from reference TRBV5-1 and TRBJ2-5, reads KAGVTQTPRYLIKTRGQQVTLSCSPISGHRSVSWYQQTPGQGLQFLFEYFSETQRNKGNFPGRFSGRQFSNSRSEMNVSTLELGDSALYLCASSSGQVGTQYFGPGTRLLVL.

This clonotype has more than one count but fewer than ten. This chain connects TRBV11-1 to TRBJ2-4; D remains unclear. V shed 4 bases and J shed 8 bases, with 21 bases lying between them. Per germline, CDR1 SGHAT and CDR2 FQDESV (reference sequence). This CDR3 region has 16 residues. CDR3: CASSWRTASLGYIQYF. The CDR3 nucleotides are TGTGCCAGCAGCTGGCGGACGGCCTCCCTGGGGTACATTCAGTACTTC.

The table lists this clonotype with many counts. V gene TRBV12-3 or TRBV12-4 combines with J gene TRBJ1-1; no clear D gene. Trimming took off 6 bases at V and 7 bases at J, with 9 bases between the two ends. The CDR3 is made up of 11 amino acids. CDR3 residues: CASSAGGEAFF. The CDR3 DNA reads TGTGCCAGCAGCGCTGGCGGTGAAGCTTTCTTT.

This chain links TRBV9 with TRBJ2-2, with D perhaps matching TRBD2 (7 bases). CDR3 length equals 16 residues. Germline-derived CDR1 and CDR2 are SGDLS and YYNGEE. V was clipped by 6 bases and J by 0 bases, with 15 bases between them. The CDR3 loop reads CASMGLGGPNTGELFF. The CDR3 region has the DNA TGTGCCAGCATGGGGCTCGGGGGGCCGAACACCGGGGAGCTGTTTTTT.

This clonotype was detected ten times or more. The rearrangement joins TRBV2 to TRBJ2-7; possibly TRBD1 for D (6 bases). With 6 bases removed from V and 3 bases from J, the gap between germline ends came to 12 bases. Germline CDR1 SNHLY, CDR2 FYNNEI. The CDR3 totals 13 residues. CDR3 region: CASSQTRGYEQYF. The DNA of the CDR3 is TGTGCCAGCAGCCAGACCAGGGGCTACGAGCAGTACTTC.

This clonotype appeared a few times. The chain employs TRBV20-1 and TRBJ2-1; 9 nucleotides match TRBD2. The germline CDR1 and CDR2 sequences are DFQATT and SNEGSKA (reference sequence). V lost 6 bases and J lost 2; bases outside the gene matches: 5. The CDR3 is made up of 14 amino acids. The CDR3 DNA follows: TGCAGTGCCCCACTAGCGGGCCCCTACAATGAGCAGTTCTTC. Translated, it gives CSAPLAGPYNEQFF.

The chain joins TRBV4-1 to TRBJ2-3; 9 positions agree with TRBD2. Germline CDR1 MGHRA, CDR2 YSYEKL. Trimming cost V 0 bases and J 4 bases; bases outside gene matches: 8. The length of the CDR3 is 17 residues. In DNA, the CDR3 is TGCGCCAGCAGCCAAGATCATGCGGGAGGGCCATCAGATACGCAGTATTTT. This encodes CASSQDHAGGPSDTQYF.